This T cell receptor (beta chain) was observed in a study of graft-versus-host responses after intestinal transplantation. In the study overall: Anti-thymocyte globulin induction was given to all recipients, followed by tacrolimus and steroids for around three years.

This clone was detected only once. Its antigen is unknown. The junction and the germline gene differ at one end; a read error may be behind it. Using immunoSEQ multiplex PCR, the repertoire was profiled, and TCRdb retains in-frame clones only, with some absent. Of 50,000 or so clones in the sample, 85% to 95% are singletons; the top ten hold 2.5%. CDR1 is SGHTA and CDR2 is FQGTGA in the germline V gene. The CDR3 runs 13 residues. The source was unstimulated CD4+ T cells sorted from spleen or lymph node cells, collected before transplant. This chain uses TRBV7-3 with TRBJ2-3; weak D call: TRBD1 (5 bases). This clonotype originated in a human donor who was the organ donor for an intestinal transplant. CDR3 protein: CASSLSGTGTQYF. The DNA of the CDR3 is TGTGCCAGCAGCTTAAGCGGCACAGGTACGCAGTATTTT.